The source of this T cell receptor (beta chain) is a study of T-cell reconstitution after alpha-beta-depleted transplantation in children. In its sample, this clonotype was seen a few times. Molecular barcoding with unique molecular identifiers was used for the TCRbeta library. In TCRdb, the PCR reads were re-called with MiXCR into one record per CDR3 protein. The profile covers 450,000 to 500,000 distinct CDR3 sequences, with 12% appearing a single time and about 5.6% taken by the ten largest. There are 14 residues in the CDR3. Trimming cost V 5 bases and J 9 bases; bases outside gene matches: 11. Germline-derived CDR1 and CDR2 are DFQATT and SNEGSKA (reference sequence).

Sequences were derived from PBMCs from the stem cell graft donor, sampled from the stem cell graft. This receptor was identified in a human donor who donated a stem cell graft to a child with combined immunodeficiency. The chain combines TRBV20-1 with TRBJ2-1; 9 bases match TRBD2. DNA for the CDR3: TGCAGTGCTTCCCCGGGACTAGCTTTAGGTGAGCAGTTCTTC. Translation gives CSASPGLALGEQFF.